This note documents a single T cell receptor beta chain sequence. This entry is derived from a study of T cell responses to AZD1222 COVID-19 vaccine. Germline assignment: CDR1 MNHEY and CDR2 SVGAGI. The CDR3 is made up of 15 amino acids. Deletions cut 6 bases from V and 4 bases from J, with 15 bases between. The data were produced by immunoSEQ multiplex PCR, yet TCRdb's version contains in-frame clones alone and is incomplete. Counted here are under 150,000 clones, roughly 88% occurring once; the ten biggest clones make up around 5.3%. The clonotype comes from an adult who received the AZD1222 COVID-19 vaccine. This sequence joins TRBV6-5 and TRBJ1-4, with a weak D call TRBD1 (6 bases). Sequenced here: peripheral blood, sampled 28 days after the second AZD1222 dose. The CDR3 nucleotides read TGTGCCAGCAGCCTAACAGGGTCCCTTAATGAAAAACTGTTTTTT. Residues: CASSLTGSLNEKLFF.